This T cell receptor (beta chain) was sequenced for a study of shared clonotypes between healthy human individuals. The V gene end was trimmed by 0 bases and the J gene end by 1 base; junction bases not matched to a gene: 2. Germline values: CDR1 SGHDT, CDR2 YYEEEE. The CDR3 contains 15 residues. Cells designated naive CD8 were CD45RO-negative and were positively selected for CCR7, with terminally differentiated effector memory CD45RA+ cells excluded. Source study methods: Without quality scores, immunoSEQ junctional reads could not be filtered like full-length reads. Profiling relied on immunoSEQ multiplex PCR, and the TCRdb table lists in-frame clones only, not all of them. The V and J calls and the clone size are those of that table, but D and trimming were determined from the DNA. The sample has some 2.1 million clones, 85% to 95% seen once. The sample holds a few counts of this clone.

The TCR comes from a man aged 18 to 30 in good health. Some clones in this sample may be carry-over from other donors' samples. V usage is TRBV5-6 and J usage is TRBJ2-7; 9 nucleotides match TRBD2. Sequenced sample: naive CD8+ T cells from PBMCs. The CDR3 bases are TGTGCCAGCAGCTTGGGACTAGCGGCTTCCTACGAGCAGTACTTC. Protein sequence: CASSLGLAASYEQYF.